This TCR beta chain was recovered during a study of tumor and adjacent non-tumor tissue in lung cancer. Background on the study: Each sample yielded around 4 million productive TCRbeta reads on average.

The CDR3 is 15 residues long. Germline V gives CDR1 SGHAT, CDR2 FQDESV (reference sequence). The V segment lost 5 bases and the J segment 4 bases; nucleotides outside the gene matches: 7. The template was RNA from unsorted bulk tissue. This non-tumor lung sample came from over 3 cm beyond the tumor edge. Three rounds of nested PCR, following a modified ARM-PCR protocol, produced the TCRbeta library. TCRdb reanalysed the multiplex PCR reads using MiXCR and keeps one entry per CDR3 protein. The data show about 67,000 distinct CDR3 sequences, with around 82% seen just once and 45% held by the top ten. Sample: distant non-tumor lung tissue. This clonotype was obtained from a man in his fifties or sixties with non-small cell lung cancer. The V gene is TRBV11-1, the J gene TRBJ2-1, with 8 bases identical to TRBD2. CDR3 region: CASSPTSGQYNEQFF. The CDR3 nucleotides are TGTGCCAGCAGCCCCACTAGCGGTCAGTACAATGAGCAGTTCTTC.